The 2 T cell receptor beta chains below were found in one sample sequenced in a study of shared clonotypes between healthy human individuals. Positive CCR7 selection of CD45RO-negative cells yielded the naive CD8 cells, and terminally differentiated effector memory CD45RA+ cells were excluded. Produced via immunoSEQ multiplex PCR; TCRdb's table is partial and in-frame only. The sample gives hundreds of thousands of clones, 85% to 95% of which show up once; over 0.095% is in the top ten. Sample: naive CD8+ T cells sorted from blood. The receptors were sampled from a woman aged 25 to 39 in good health.

This chain connects TRBV28 to TRBJ2-7; TRBD1 might be the D (5 bases). Deletions cut 3 bases from V and 6 bases from J, with 15 bases between. The CDR3 totals 14 residues. Germline lookup yields CDR1 MDHEN and CDR2 SYDVKM. Here the CDR3 reads CASSFLPGPGEQYF. In DNA, the CDR3 is TGTGCCAGCAGTTTCCTTCCAGGGCCCGGCGAGCAGTACTTC. Full variable domain (outside the CDR3, taken from reference TRBV28 and TRBJ2-7): DVKVTQSSRYLVKRTGEKVFLECVQDMDHENMFWYRQDPGLGLRLIYFSYDVKMKEKGDIPEGYSVSREKKERFSLILESASTNQTSMYLCASSFLPGPGEQYFGPGTRLTVT.

This sequence joins TRBV27 and TRBJ2-7; 9 nucleotides align to TRBD2. Trimming removed 5 bases from V and 0 bases from J; junction bases left unmatched: 8. This CDR3 region has 16 residues. The germline gives CDR1 MNHEY, CDR2 SMNVEV (reference sequence). CDR3 in amino acids: CASSLSAGGASYEQYF. In DNA, the CDR3 is TGTGCCAGCAGTCTGTCGGCGGGAGGGGCCTCCTACGAGCAGTACTTC.